Each of the 11 T cell receptor beta chains below was sequenced from the same sample in a study of T cell responses to AZD1222 COVID-19 vaccine (dated by TCRdb to about 2021). The sample's time point, from its label and the paper: baseline before first vaccination. Library method: the immunoSEQ multiplex PCR assay. The immuneACCESS repertoire file appears here via TCRdb, limited to in-frame rearrangements. These files lack a portion of the clones; in checked studies, under half of the deficit traces to unresolved V genes, and the cause of the others is not known. This sample has around 130,000 clones in its table, and about 94% of those were observed once. Jointly, the top ten make up roughly 5.4% of the sample. This material consisted of peripheral blood, taken on day 0 of AZD1222 vaccination. The receptors shown here come from an adult in good health.

The chain uses TRBV28 and TRBJ1-1; D is unclear. V lost 8 bases and J lost 1, with 14 bases in between. Germline assignment: CDR1 MDHEN and CDR2 SYDVKM. This CDR3 is 14 amino acids long. CDR3: CASAPGGRNTEAFF. CDR3 nucleotides: TGTGCCAGCGCCCCCGGAGGGAGGAACACTGAAGCTTTCTTT.

This clone was detected once. This sequence joins TRBV19 and TRBJ2-7, with a tentative D call TRBD1 (5 bases). CDR1 is LNHDA, CDR2 SQIVND, per germline (reference sequence). CDR3 size: 13 residues. Between the trimmed V and J ends, which lost 3 bases and 7 bases, there was a span of 13 bases. CDR3 in DNA: TGTGCCAGTAGTATTGGGGCATTGCGGGAGCAGTACTTC. Translation gives CASSIGALREQYF.

The chain is built from TRBV6-2 or TRBV6-3 and TRBJ1-1, with 8 bases that match TRBD1. CDR3 length equals 15 residues. Germline CDR1 and CDR2: MNHEY and SVGEGT. The junction had 10 bases not matched to a gene; V was cut back by 6 bases and J by 4 bases. The CDR3 protein is CASSRTDRGITEAFF. CDR3 coding DNA: TGTGCCAGCAGCCGAACCGACAGGGGCATCACTGAAGCTTTCTTT.

The chain links TRBV5-4 to TRBJ2-2; no firm D call. Trimming removed 4 bases from V and 0 bases from J, with 7 bases in between. The CDR3 extends over 14 amino acids. Germline-derived CDR1 and CDR2 are SGHNT and YYREEE (reference sequence). CDR3 sequence reads: CASSARSNTGELFF. The CDR3 region has the DNA TGTGCCAGCAGCGCGCGATCGAACACCGGGGAGCTGTTTTTT.

The chain recombines TRBV5-6 with TRBJ2-1, with D perhaps TRBD2 (5 bases). V lost 7 bases to trimming and J lost 7 bases, with 6 bases between them. CDR1 is SGHDT, CDR2 YYEEEE, per germline. This CDR3 is built from 10 residues. In nucleotides, the CDR3 is TGTGCCAGCGAGGGAAATGAGCAGTTCTTC. This translates into CASEGNEQFF.

The chain joins TRBV6-1 to TRBJ2-2; D is undetermined. Trimming removed 7 bases from V and 1 base from J, with 10 bases in between. Germline CDR1 reads MNHNS; CDR2 reads SASEGT. This CDR3 spans 14 amino acids. This CDR3 reads CASMGPGNTGELFF. The CDR3 DNA is TGTGCCAGCATGGGCCCCGGGAACACCGGGGAGCTGTTTTTT.

The chain joins TRBV5-1 to TRBJ1-2; D unresolved. V was trimmed by 4 bases and J by 0 bases, leaving 10 bases between them. The CDR3 is made up of 14 amino acids. In germline, CDR1 is SGHRS, CDR2 YFSETQ. Here the CDR3 DNA reads TGCGCCAGCAGCCACGACGGAGCTAACTATGGCTACACCTTC. This sequence encodes CASSHDGANYGYTF.

The CDR3 region has the DNA TGTGCCAGCAGCTTGGGTAGGGACAGATCCTTTACCTACGAGCAGTACTTC. This translates into CASSLGRDRSFTYEQYF. The V call is TRBV5-4, the J call TRBJ2-7; 7 bases are a match to TRBD1. The V gene end was trimmed by 0 bases and the J gene end by 2 bases; junction bases not matched to a gene: 11. Germline CDR1 reads SGHNT; CDR2 reads YYREEE (reference sequence). The CDR3 spans 17 residues.

The rearrangement uses TRBV12-5 and TRBJ2-1; tentative D call: TRBD1 (6 bases). The germline gives CDR1 LGHNT, CDR2 FRNRAP. The CDR3 totals 14 residues. Trimming cost V 4 bases and J 13 bases, with 20 bases left between them. The CDR3 is CASGSPLIQGAQFF. DNA of the CDR3: TGTGCTAGTGGTTCCCCTCTAATACAGGGCGCTCAGTTCTTC. Supplemented by reference TRBV12-5 and TRBJ2-1, the full variable domain reads DARVTQTPRHKVTEMGQEVTMRCQPILGHNTVFWYRQTMMQGLELLAYFRNRAPLDDSGMPKDRFSAEMPDATLATLKIQPSEPRDSAVYFCASGSPLIQGAQFFGPGTRLTVL.

In its sample, this clone was seen once. The chain recombines TRBV7-2 with TRBJ1-2; D is ambiguous. The CDR3 is 16 amino acids. V lost 2 bases to trimming and J lost 3 bases, with 16 bases between them. Germline V gene lookup returns CDR1 SGHTA and CDR2 FQGNSA. In DNA, the CDR3 is TGTGCCAGCAGCTTAACCTCCAGTCGGGCAGACTATGGCTACACCTTC. Its protein product is CASSLTSSRADYGYTF. Complete variable domain (other parts from reference TRBV7-2 and TRBJ1-2): GAGVSQSPSNKVTEKGKDVELRCDPISGHTALYWYRQSLGQGLEFLIYFQGNSAPDKSGLPSDRFSAERTGGSVSTLTIQRTQQEDSAVYLCASSLTSSRADYGYTFGSGTRLTVV.

Only a few counts were recorded for this clone. The rearrangement links TRBV7-2 to TRBJ1-3; D not certain. The V gene's germline CDR1 is SGHTA and CDR2 FQGNSA. Trimming removed 3 bases at V and 4 bases at J, with 10 bases between. The CDR3 contains 14 residues. CDR3 protein: CASSFAGTGNTIYF. As DNA, the CDR3 is TGTGCCAGCAGCTTCGCAGGTACCGGAAACACCATATATTTT.